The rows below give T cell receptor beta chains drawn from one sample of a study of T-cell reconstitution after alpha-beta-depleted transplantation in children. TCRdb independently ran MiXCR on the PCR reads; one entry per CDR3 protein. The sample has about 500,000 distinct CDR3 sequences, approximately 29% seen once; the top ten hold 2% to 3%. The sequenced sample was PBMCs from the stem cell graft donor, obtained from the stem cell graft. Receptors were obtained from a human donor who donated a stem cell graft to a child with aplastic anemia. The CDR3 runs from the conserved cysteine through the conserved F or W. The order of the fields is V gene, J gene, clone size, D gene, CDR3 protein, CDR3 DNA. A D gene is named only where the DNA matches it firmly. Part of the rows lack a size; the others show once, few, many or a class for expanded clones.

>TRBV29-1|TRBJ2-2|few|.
CSVEDASLRTGELFF
TGCAGCGTTGAAGATGCTAGTTTACGCACCGGGGAGCTGTTTTTT
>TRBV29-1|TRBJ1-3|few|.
CSVGTENTIYF
TGCAGCGTTGGCACTGAAAACACCATATATTTT
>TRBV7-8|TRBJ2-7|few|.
CASSLEDGLNPYEQYF
TGTGCCAGCAGCTTAGAGGATGGGCTGAACCCCTACGAGCAGTACTTC
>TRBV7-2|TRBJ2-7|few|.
CASSLSLGEQYF
TGTGCCAGCAGCTTGTCATTGGGCGAGCAGTACTTC
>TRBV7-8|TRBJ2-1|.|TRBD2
CASSLQLAGGYNEQFF
TGTGCCAGCAGCTTGCAACTAGCGGGCGGTTACAATGAGCAGTTCTTC
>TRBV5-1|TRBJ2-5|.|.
CASSLEYRAAQGTQYF
TGCGCCAGCAGCTTGGAGTACCGAGCCGCCCAGGGGACCCAGTACTTC
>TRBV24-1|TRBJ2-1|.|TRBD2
CATRDSGGEQFF
TGTGCCACCAGGGACAGCGGGGGTGAGCAGTTCTTC
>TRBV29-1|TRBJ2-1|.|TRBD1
CSGNRQGHNEQFF
TGCAGCGGGAATCGACAGGGGCACAATGAGCAGTTCTTC
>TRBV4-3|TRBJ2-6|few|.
CASSQDGGAASGYNVLTF
TGCGCCAGCAGCCAAGATGGAGGAGCGGCCTCTGGTTACAACGTCCTGACTTTC
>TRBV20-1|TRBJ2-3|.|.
CSARGAPADSRDTQYF
TGCAGTGCTAGAGGGGCGCCAGCGGATTCAAGGGATACGCAGTATTTT
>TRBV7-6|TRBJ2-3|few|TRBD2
CASSLIFSGMTDTQYF
TGTGCCAGCAGCTTGATCTTTAGCGGGATGACAGATACGCAGTATTTT
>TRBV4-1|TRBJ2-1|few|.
CASSQALTYNEQFF
TGCGCCAGCAGCCAAGCCCTCACCTACAATGAGCAGTTCTTC
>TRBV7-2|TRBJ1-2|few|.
CASSPTSRGIDGYTF
TGTGCCAGCAGCCCTACCTCGAGGGGGATCGATGGCTACACCTTC
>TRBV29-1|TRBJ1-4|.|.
CSVARCEKLFF
TGCAGCGTCGCGAGGTGTGAAAAACTGTTTTTT
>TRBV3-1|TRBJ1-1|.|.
CASSPAGLEAFF
TGTGCCAGCAGCCCAGCAGGGCTTGAAGCTTTCTTT
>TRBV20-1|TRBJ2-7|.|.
CSCGDLSSYEQYF
TGCAGTTGTGGGGACTTAAGCTCCTACGAGCAGTACTTC
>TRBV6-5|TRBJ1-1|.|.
CASRARWTGAGDTEAFF
TGTGCCAGCAGGGCGCGGTGGACGGGGGCAGGGGACACTGAAGCTTTCTTT
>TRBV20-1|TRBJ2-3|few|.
CSATSGLPTDTQYF
TGCAGTGCAACGAGTGGACTACCCACAGATACGCAGTATTTT
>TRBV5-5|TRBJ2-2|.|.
CASSGGRVETGELFF
TGTGCCAGCAGCGGGGGACGGGTCGAGACCGGGGAGCTGTTTTTT
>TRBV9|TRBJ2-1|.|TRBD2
CASSAPLAGGPNEQFF
TGTGCCAGCAGCGCCCCTCTAGCGGGAGGGCCCAATGAGCAGTTCTTC
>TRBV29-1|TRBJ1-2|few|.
CSAERGVDYGYTF
TGCAGTGCTGAACGAGGGGTCGACTATGGCTACACCTTC
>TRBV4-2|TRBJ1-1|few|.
CASSQVSNRANEAFF
TGTGCCAGCAGCCAAGTCTCGAACAGGGCCAATGAAGCTTTCTTT
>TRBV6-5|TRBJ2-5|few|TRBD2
CASVGGETQYF
TGTGCCAGCGTGGGAGGGGAGACCCAGTACTTC
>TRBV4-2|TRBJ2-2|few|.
CASSPLGGNTGELFF
TGTGCCAGCAGTCCCCTAGGGGGGAACACCGGGGAGCTGTTTTTT
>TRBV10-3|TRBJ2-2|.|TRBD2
CAISNSGRAGTGELFF
TGTGCCATCAGTAATAGCGGGAGGGCGGGCACCGGGGAGCTGTTTTTT
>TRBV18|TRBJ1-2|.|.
CASSPDVEFSYGYTF
TGTGCCAGCTCACCGGATGTTGAGTTTAGCTATGGCTACACCTTC
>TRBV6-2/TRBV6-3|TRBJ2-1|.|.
CASSYDQGIYNEQFF
TGTGCCAGCAGTTACGACCAAGGGATCTACAATGAGCAGTTCTTC
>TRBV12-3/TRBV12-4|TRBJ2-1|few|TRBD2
CASSWASGTSYNEQFF
TGTGCCAGCAGTTGGGCGTCCGGGACTAGCTACAATGAGCAGTTCTTC
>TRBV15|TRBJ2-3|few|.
CATRDYRTDTQYF
TGTGCCACCAGGGACTACCGCACAGATACGCAGTATTTT
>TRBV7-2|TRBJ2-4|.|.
CASSLGQPGAKNIQYF
TGTGCCAGCAGCCTCGGCCAACCGGGGGCCAAAAACATTCAGTACTTC
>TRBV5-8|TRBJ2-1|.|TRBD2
CASSFSGSPNNEQFF
TGTGCCAGCAGCTTTAGCGGGAGTCCTAACAATGAGCAGTTCTTC
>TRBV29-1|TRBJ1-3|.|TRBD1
CSGSTGYGSGNTIYF
TGCAGCGGATCGACAGGGTATGGATCTGGAAACACCATATATTTT
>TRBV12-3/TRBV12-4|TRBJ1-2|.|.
CASSLVTNTNYGYTF
TGTGCCAGCAGCCTCGTGACCAACACTAACTATGGCTACACCTTC
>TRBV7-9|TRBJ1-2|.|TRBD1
CASSPGQAFFGGYTF
TGTGCCAGCAGCCCGGGACAGGCCTTTTTTGGCGGCTACACCTTC
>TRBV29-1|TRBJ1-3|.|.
CSVQYSGNTIYF
TGCAGCGTTCAGTACTCTGGAAACACCATATATTTT
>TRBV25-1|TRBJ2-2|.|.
CASSGRGRNTGELFF
TGTGCCAGCAGTGGACGGGGGCGGAACACCGGGGAGCTGTTTTTT
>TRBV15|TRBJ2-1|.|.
CATSRDGVGTSSYNERFF
TGTGCCACCAGCAGAGATGGGGTCGGAACGAGCTCCTACAATGAGCGGTTCTTC
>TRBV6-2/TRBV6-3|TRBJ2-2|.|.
CASSYSRNTGELFF
TGTGCCAGCAGTTACTCTAGGAACACCGGGGAGCTGTTTTTT
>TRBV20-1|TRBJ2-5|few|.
CSARTIQETQYF
TGCAGTGCTAGGACTATTCAAGAGACCCAGTACTTC
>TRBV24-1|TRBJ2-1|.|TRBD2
CATSDPGLAGGIVDEQFF
TGTGCCACCAGTGATCCGGGACTAGCGGGAGGGATTGTTGATGAGCAGTTCTTC
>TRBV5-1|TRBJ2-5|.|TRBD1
CASSLGGTGEQETQYF
TGCGCCAGCAGCTTGGGGGGGACAGGGGAGCAAGAGACCCAGTACTTC
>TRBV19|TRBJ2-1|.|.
CASSIEGDYNEQFF
TGTGCCAGTAGTATAGAGGGTGACTACAATGAGCAGTTCTTC
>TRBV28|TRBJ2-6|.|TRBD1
CASRGGQGGSSGANVLTF
TGTGCCAGCAGAGGAGGACAGGGAGGTTCATCTGGGGCCAACGTCCTGACTTTC
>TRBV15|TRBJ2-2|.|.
CATSRTTGPGELFF
TGTGCCACCAGCAGAACAACAGGGCCCGGGGAGCTGTTTTTT
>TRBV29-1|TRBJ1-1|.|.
CSVAGDRTEAFF
TGCAGCGTTGCAGGGGATCGGACTGAAGCTTTCTTT
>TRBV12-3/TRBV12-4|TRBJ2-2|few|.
CASSFQVSGELFF
TGTGCCAGCAGTTTCCAGGTGTCCGGGGAGCTGTTTTTT
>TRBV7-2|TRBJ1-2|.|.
CASSRSAGRGDGYTF
TGTGCCAGCAGTCGCTCGGCGGGCAGGGGTGATGGCTACACCTTC
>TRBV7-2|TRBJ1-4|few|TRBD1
CASSLITGGAYEKLFF
TGTGCCAGCAGCTTAATAACAGGGGGCGCCTATGAAAAACTGTTTTTT
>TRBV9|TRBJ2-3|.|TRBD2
CASSVGGRATDTQYF
TGTGCCAGCAGCGTAGGGGGGAGGGCCACAGATACGCAGTATTTT
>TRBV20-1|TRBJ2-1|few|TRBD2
CSARVAGLVYNEQFF
TGCAGTGCTAGAGTCGCCGGACTAGTCTACAATGAGCAGTTCTTC
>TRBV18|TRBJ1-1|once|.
CASSPPSRPNTEAFF
TGTGCCAGCTCACCACCCAGCAGGCCGAACACTGAAGCTTTCTTT
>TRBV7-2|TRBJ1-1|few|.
CASNSLNTEAFF
TGTGCCAGCAACTCCCTAAACACTGAAGCTTTCTTT
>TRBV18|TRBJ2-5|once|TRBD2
CASSPPGLAQETQYF
TGTGCCAGCTCACCACCGGGACTAGCCCAAGAGACCCAGTACTTC
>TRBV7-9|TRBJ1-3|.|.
CASSFPGTHSGNTIYF
TGTGCCAGCAGCTTTCCCGGGACCCACTCTGGAAACACCATATATTTT
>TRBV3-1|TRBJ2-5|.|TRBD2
CASSHRRLAGNQETQYF
TGTGCCAGCAGCCACCGAAGACTAGCGGGCAATCAAGAGACCCAGTACTTC